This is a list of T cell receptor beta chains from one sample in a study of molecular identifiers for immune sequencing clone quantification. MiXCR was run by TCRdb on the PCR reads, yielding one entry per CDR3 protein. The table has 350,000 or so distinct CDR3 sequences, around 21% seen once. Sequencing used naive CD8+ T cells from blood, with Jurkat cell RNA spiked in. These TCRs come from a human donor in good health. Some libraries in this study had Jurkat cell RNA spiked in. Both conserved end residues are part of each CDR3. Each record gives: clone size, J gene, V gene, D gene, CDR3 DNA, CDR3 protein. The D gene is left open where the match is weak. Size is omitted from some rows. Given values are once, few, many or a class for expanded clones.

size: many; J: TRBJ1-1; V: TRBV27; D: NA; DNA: TGTGCCAGCAGTTTACAGTCGGGGACTGAAGCTTTCTTT; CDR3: CASSLQSGTEAFF
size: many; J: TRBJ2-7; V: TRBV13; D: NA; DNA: TGTGCCAGCAGCTCCAGGGGAAGGGGGGACGAGCAGTACTTC; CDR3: CASSSRGRGDEQYF
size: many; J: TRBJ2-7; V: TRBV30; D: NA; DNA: TGTGCCTGGAGTTTCGGGGGGCTAAATGACGAGCAGTACTTC; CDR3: CAWSFGGLNDEQYF
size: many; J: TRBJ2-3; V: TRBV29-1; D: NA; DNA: TGCAGCGTTGACGTGGGGGTGACAGATACGCAGTATTTT; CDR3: CSVDVGVTDTQYF
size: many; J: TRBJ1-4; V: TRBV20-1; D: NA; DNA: TGCAGTGCCCAAGAGACAGCCACCTTTGCAACTAATGAAAAACTGTTTTTT; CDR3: CSAQETATFATNEKLFF
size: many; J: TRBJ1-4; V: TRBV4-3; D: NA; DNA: TGCGCCAGCAGCCAAAGTCCAATCGGGGGCTCTAATGAAAAACTGTTTTTT; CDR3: CASSQSPIGGSNEKLFF
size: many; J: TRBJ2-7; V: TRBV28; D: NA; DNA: TGTGCCAGCTGTGCCTACAGGAGTACCTACGAGCAGTACTTC; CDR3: CASCAYRSTYEQYF
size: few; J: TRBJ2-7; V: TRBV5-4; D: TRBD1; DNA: TGTGCCAGCTCGGGACAGGGGGCGCCCGAGCAGTACTTC; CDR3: CASSGQGAPEQYF
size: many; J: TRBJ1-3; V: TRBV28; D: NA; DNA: TGTGCCAGCAGTTTGAGGCTGACCACAGCCCCTGGAAACACCATATATTTT; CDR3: CASSLRLTTAPGNTIYF
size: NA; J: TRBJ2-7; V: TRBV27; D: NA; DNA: TGTGCCAGCAGTCCCACCCTCCAGGGAATCTACGAGCAGTACTTC; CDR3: CASSPTLQGIYEQYF
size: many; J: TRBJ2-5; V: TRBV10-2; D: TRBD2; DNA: TGCGCCAGCAGTGAGTCGCGGTCGGGGGGGCTTCAAGAGACCCAGTACTTC; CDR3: CASSESRSGGLQETQYF
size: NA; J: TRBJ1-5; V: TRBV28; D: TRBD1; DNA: TGTGCCAGCAGTTACCCGGACAGGGACAATCAGCCCCAGCATTTT; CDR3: CASSYPDRDNQPQHF
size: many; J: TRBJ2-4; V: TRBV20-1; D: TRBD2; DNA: TGCAGTGCTATACCTAACCTAGCGGGAGAGGACATTCAGTACTTC; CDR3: CSAIPNLAGEDIQYF
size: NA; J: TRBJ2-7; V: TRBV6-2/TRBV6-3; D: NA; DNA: TGTGCCAGCAGATCTCCGGGACTCGCCTACGAGCAGTACTTC; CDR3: CASRSPGLAYEQYF
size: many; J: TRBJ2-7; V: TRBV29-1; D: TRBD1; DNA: TGCAGCGTAGCCGGGACAGGGACCCTGGGCGAGCAGTACTTC; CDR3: CSVAGTGTLGEQYF
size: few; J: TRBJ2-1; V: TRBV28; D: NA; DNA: TGTGCCAGCAGCTGGGGGCTACACGAGGGAAGCCCCTACAATGAGCAGTTCTTC; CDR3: CASSWGLHEGSPYNEQFF
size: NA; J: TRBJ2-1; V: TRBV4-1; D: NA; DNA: TGCGCCAGCAGCCAGGGATCAGGGTCTAACTACAATGAGCAGTTCTTC; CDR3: CASSQGSGSNYNEQFF
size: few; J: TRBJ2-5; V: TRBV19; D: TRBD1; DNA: TGTGCCAGTAGTCCAGGGGGTTCTGGGTATGAGACCCAGTACTTC; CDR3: CASSPGGSGYETQYF
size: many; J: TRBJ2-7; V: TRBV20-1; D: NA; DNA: TGCAGTGCTCCCCGACCCCGGGCTCCCACAGCCATATACGAGCAGTACTTC; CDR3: CSAPRPRAPTAIYEQYF
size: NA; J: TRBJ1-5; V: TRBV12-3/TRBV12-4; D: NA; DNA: TGTGCCAGCAGTTTTGTGATTCGGGGTGATCAGCCCCAGCATTTT; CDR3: CASSFVIRGDQPQHF
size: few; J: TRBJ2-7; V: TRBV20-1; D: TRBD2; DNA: TGCAGTGCTGGCGTTAGACTAGCGGGGGGGCGGGAGCAGTACTTC; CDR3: CSAGVRLAGGREQYF
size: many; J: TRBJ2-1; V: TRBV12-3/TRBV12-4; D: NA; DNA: TGTGCCAGCAGTTTATCCTCTACTAACAATGAGCAGTTCTTC; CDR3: CASSLSSTNNEQFF
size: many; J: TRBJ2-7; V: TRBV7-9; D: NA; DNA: TGTGCCAGCAGCTTAGGATCCGAGACCTACGAGCAGTACTTC; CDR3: CASSLGSETYEQYF
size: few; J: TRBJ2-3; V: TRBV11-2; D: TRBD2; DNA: TGTGCCGGCAGCGCGGGACTAGCGGGGTCTTTTGGCACAGATACGCAGTATTTT; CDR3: CAGSAGLAGSFGTDTQYF
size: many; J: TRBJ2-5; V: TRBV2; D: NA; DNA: TGTGCCAGCAGGGAACGCTACCAAGAGACCCAGTACTTC; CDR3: CASRERYQETQYF
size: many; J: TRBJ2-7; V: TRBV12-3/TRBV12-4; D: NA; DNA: TGTGCCAGCAGTTTCGGGACTGCCGAGCAGTACTTC; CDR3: CASSFGTAEQYF
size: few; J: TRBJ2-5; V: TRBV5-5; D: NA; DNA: TGTGCCAGCAGCTTATGGCTGACGGAGACCCAGTACTTC; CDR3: CASSLWLTETQYF
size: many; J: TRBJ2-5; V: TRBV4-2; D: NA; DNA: TGTGCCAGCAGCCAAGTGGAGGTCCCGGGGGAGACCCAGTACTTC; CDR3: CASSQVEVPGETQYF
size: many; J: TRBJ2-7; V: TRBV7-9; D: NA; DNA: TGTGCCAGCAGCTTATGGCCCAGCCAGGGCTACGAGCAGTACTTC; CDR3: CASSLWPSQGYEQYF
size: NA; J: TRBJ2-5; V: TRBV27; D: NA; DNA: TGTGCCAGCAGTCAATCCACCCAGACAGCTTTGATAGAGACCCAGTACTTC; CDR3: CASSQSTQTALIETQYF
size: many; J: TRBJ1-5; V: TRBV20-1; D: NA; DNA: TGCAGTGCTAGCGGGGAAGGGGGCAATCAGCCCCAGCATTTT; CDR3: CSASGEGGNQPQHF
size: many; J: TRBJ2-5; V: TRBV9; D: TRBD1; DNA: TGTGCCAGCAGCAAGGGGACAGCCTCCCAAGAGACCCAGTACTTC; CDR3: CASSKGTASQETQYF
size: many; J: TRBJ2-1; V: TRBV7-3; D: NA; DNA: TGTGCCAGCAGCTTAAGGCTTACTCTACCTTACAATGAGCAGTTCTTC; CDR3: CASSLRLTLPYNEQFF
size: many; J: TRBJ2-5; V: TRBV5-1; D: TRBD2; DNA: TGCGCCAGCAGCGACGGACTAGCGGGGGGTCCCCCTCCAGAGACCCAGTACTTC; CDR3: CASSDGLAGGPPPETQYF
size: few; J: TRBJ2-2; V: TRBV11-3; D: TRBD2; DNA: TGTGCCAGCAGCCCCTCCACTAGCGGGAGGAACCGGGAGCTGTTTTTT; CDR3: CASSPSTSGRNRELFF
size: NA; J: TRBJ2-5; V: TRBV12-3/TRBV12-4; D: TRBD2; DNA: TGTGCCAGCTGTCTACGCGGGGGACAAGAGACCCAGTACTTC; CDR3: CASCLRGGQETQYF
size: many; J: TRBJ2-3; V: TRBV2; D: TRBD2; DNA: TGTGCCAGCAGTGAACTAGCGGGGAGTCTTGATACGCAGTATTTT; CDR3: CASSELAGSLDTQYF
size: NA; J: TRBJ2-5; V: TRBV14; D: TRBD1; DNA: TGTGCCAGCAGCCTGGACAGGGCCTATGGGACCCAGTACTTC; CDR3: CASSLDRAYGTQYF
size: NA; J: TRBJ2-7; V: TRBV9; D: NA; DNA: TGTGCCAGCAGCGTAGAAGGGACCGCCTACGAGCAGTACTTC; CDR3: CASSVEGTAYEQYF
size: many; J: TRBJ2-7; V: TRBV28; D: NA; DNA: TGTGCCAGCAGTTTGGTCTCAGGGCGAACGAGTCAAGAGCAGTACTTC; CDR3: CASSLVSGRTSQEQYF
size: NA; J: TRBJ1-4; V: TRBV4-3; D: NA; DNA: TGCGCCAGCAGCCAAGATATGGGGGTTTGGGAAAAACTGTTTTTT; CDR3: CASSQDMGVWEKLFF
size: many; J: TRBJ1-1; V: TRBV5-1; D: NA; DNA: TGCGCCAGCAGCTCTCTCCGGGACATCGGTCAGGCTTTCTTT; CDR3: CASSSLRDIGQAFF
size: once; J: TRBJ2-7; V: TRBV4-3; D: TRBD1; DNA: TGCGCCAGCAGCCGAGATAGGCAGGGGGCGGCGTACGAGCAGTACTTC; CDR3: CASSRDRQGAAYEQYF
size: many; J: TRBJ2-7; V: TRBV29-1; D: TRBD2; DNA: TGCAGCGTTGAAGCTCGGGAGGGACAACTCTACGAGCAGTACTTC; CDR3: CSVEAREGQLYEQYF
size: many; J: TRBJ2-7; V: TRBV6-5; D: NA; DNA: TGTGCCAGCAGTTACTCGAGTAGTGCCTACGAGCAGTACTTC; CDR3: CASSYSSSAYEQYF
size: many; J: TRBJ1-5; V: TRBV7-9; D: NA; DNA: TGTGCCAGCTCACCAGGGTATCAGCCCCAGCATTTT; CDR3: CASSPGYQPQHF
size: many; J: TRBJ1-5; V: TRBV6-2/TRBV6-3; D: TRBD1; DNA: TGTGCCAGCAGTTACCTAGGGGGCTCTCAGCCCCAGCATTTT; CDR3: CASSYLGGSQPQHF
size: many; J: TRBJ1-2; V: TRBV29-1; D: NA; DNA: TGCAGCGTTGACAGGGACGCCTTTGGCTACACCTTC; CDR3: CSVDRDAFGYTF
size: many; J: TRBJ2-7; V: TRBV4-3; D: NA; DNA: TGCGCCAGCAGCCAAGGCAGGGTCCCGCACTACGAGCAGTACTTC; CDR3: CASSQGRVPHYEQYF
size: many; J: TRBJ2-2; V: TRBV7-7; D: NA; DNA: TGTGCCAGCAGCCATAGCCCCAGGGCTGCGAACACCGGGGAGCTGTTTTTT; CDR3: CASSHSPRAANTGELFF
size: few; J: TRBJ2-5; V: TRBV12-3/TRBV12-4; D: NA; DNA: TGTGCCAGCAGGCCTACCGGGACTCTGCAAGAGACCCAGTACTTC; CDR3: CASRPTGTLQETQYF
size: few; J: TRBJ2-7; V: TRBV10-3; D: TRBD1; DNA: TGTGCCATCAGTGAAGGGGACAGGCCCCACGAGCAGTACTTC; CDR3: CAISEGDRPHEQYF